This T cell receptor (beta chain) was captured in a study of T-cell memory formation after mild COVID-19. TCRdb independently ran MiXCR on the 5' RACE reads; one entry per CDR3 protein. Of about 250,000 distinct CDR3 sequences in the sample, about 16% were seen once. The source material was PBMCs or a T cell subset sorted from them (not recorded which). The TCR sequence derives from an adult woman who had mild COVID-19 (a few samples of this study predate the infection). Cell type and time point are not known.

The CDR3 DNA follows: TGTGCCAGCAGTGTCCTCGGGACAGGGGAGGAAGAGTACTTC. Residues: CASSVLGTGEEEYF. The chain recombines TRBV2 with TRBJ2-7; 10 bases map to TRBD1. This CDR3 has 14 amino acids. V lost 4 bases and J lost 11; bases outside the gene matches: 11. The V gene's germline CDR1 is SNHLY and CDR2 FYNNEI.